Presented here are 22 T cell receptor beta chains from one specimen sequenced in a study of control samples from healthy donors and cancer patients. Measured with immunoSEQ multiplex PCR; TCRdb has only the in-frame clones, and not every one. The data contain 130,000 or so clones, 85% to 90% of them seen just once; the ten biggest clones take up about an eighth. Sequencing was carried out using blood. The receptors here all came from a man under 40 in good health.

The rearrangement joins TRBV6-5 to TRBJ1-3, with D unclear. In germline, CDR1 is MNHEY, CDR2 SVGAGI. This CDR3 has 14 amino acids. The germline V and J ends were trimmed by 6 bases and 1 base, with 10 bases remaining between them. Here the CDR3 DNA reads TGTGCCAGCAGGGATTATGTTTCTGGAAACACCATATATTTT. Translating gives CASRDYVSGNTIYF.

This chain links TRBV7-9 with TRBJ1-6; D might be TRBD1 (5 bases). V gave up 4 bases and J gave up 0 bases, with 7 bases separating them. There are 15 residues in the CDR3. Germline lookup yields CDR1 SEHNR and CDR2 FQNEAQ (reference sequence). This chain's CDR3 is CASSSGSSYNSPLHF. CDR3 coding DNA: TGTGCCAGCAGCTCAGGGAGCTCCTATAATTCACCCCTCCACTTT.

V usage is TRBV5-1 and J usage is TRBJ1-2; 7 bases are a match to TRBD1. After removal of 0 bases from V and 6 bases from J, the junction contained 2 bases not matched to a gene. There are 13 residues in the CDR3. CDR1 SGHRS and CDR2 YFSETQ come from the germline V gene. As DNA, the CDR3 is TGCGCCAGCAGCTTGGAGGGGGCTGATGGCTACACCTTC. Protein product: CASSLEGADGYTF.

The chain recombines TRBV19 with TRBJ2-1; 7 nucleotides match TRBD1. Germline trimming cut 4 bases from V and 7 bases from J; bases unmatched to any gene: 7. The CDR3 runs to 14 residues. CDR1 and CDR2 (germline): LNHDA, SQIVND (reference sequence). CDR3 sequence reads: CASSTLTGRNEQFF. For the CDR3, the DNA is TGTGCCAGTAGTACACTGACAGGGCGGAATGAGCAGTTCTTC.

This chain joins TRBV5-1 and TRBJ2-2; D ambiguous. This CDR3 contains 12 residues. CDR1 and CDR2 (germline): SGHRS, YFSETQ. The V end lost 1 base, the J end lost 5 bases, and 3 bases lay between the germline ends. The CDR3 sequence is CASSLQTGELFF. The CDR3 DNA sequence: TGCGCCAGCAGCTTGCAGACCGGGGAGCTGTTTTTT.

V usage is TRBV7-3 and J usage is TRBJ2-3; 8 positions agree with TRBD2. The V segment lost 4 bases and the J segment 6 bases; nucleotides outside the gene matches: 3. CDR1 is SGHTA and CDR2 is FQGTGA in the germline V gene. This CDR3 is built from 13 residues. CDR3 region: CASSSTSVDTQYF. As DNA, the CDR3 is TGTGCCAGCAGCTCGACTAGCGTTGATACGCAGTATTTT.

This chain uses TRBV19 with TRBJ1-1; possibly TRBD1 for D (5 bases). V gave up 3 bases and J gave up 0 bases, with 17 bases separating them. This CDR3 spans 17 amino acids. Germline V gives CDR1 LNHDA, CDR2 SQIVND (reference sequence). The CDR3 loop is CASSIWGTDIMNTEAFF. CDR3 nucleotides: TGTGCCAGTAGTATTTGGGGGACCGATATTATGAACACTGAAGCTTTCTTT.

This clone was counted only a few times. V usage is TRBV2 and J usage is TRBJ1-5, with a tentative D call TRBD1 (5 bases). The V gene lost 6 bases and the J gene lost 9 bases, with 24 bases spanning the gap. The CDR3 has 16 residues. Germline V gene sequence: CDR1 SNHLY, CDR2 FYNNEI. CDR3: CASSSIATGSSGPQHF. The CDR3, as DNA: TGTGCCAGCAGCTCAATCGCCACAGGATCTAGTGGGCCCCAGCATTTT.

J is TRBJ1-2 and V is TRBV10-3; 7 bases map to TRBD1. The CDR3 extends over 14 amino acids. The V and J ends lost 2 bases and 5 bases, in that order; junction bases with no gene match: 5. The germline CDR1 and CDR2 sequences are ENHRY and SYGVKD. CDR3 sequence (DNA): TGTGCCATCAGTGAGGACAGGGCTCGATATGGCTACACCTTC. It encodes CAISEDRARYGYTF.

This chain links TRBV18 with TRBJ2-3; 9 positions agree with TRBD1. This CDR3 contains 14 residues. Germline values: CDR1 KGHSH, CDR2 LQKENI. Losses at the gene ends were 8 bases for V and 3 bases for J; bases not matched to a gene: 6. CDR3: CASGPGTGTDTQYF. CDR3 bases: TGTGCCAGCGGCCCCGGGACAGGGACAGATACGCAGTATTTT.

This sequence joins TRBV7-6 and TRBJ2-7, with D perhaps matching TRBD1 or TRBD2 (5 bases each). V was trimmed by 0 bases and J by 6 bases, leaving 18 bases between them. CDR1 is SGHVS and CDR2 is FNYEAQ in the germline V gene. The CDR3 is 16 residues long. CDR3 DNA sequence: TGTGCCAGCAGCTTAGCGGGGGTAACGGGACGGGGCGAGCAGTACTTC. Its protein is CASSLAGVTGRGEQYF.

The V call is TRBV11-3, the J call TRBJ2-1; no firm D call. The CDR3 runs 14 residues. Trimming took 4 bases from V and 15 from J, leaving 22 bases between them. In germline, CDR1 is SGHNT, CDR2 YENEEA. The CDR3 here is CASSSSSSSGFRFF. For the CDR3, the DNA is TGTGCCAGCAGCTCCTCGAGTAGCAGTGGGTTTCGGTTCTTC.

The chain recombines TRBV6-1 with TRBJ1-5; 8 positions agree with TRBD1. This CDR3 comprises 15 residues. Per germline, CDR1 MNHNS and CDR2 SASEGT. V lost 3 bases, J lost 4 bases, and 5 bases stayed unmatched. CDR3 sequence reads: CASSEGRTGNQPQHF. CDR3 nucleotides: TGTGCCAGCAGTGAGGGTAGGACAGGGAATCAGCCCCAGCATTTT.

This clone appeared once. The V gene is TRBV6-5, the J gene TRBJ1-1; D gene ambiguous. Trimming pared 6 bases from V and 5 bases from J, leaving 10 bases between. CDR1 is MNHEY and CDR2 is SVGAGI in the germline V gene. CDR3 size: 12 residues. Here the CDR3 reads CASSSPGTEAFF. CDR3 in DNA: TGTGCCAGCAGCTCCCCGGGAACTGAAGCTTTCTTT.

CDR3 amino acids: CASSLAGQGRHGYTF. The CDR3 DNA follows: TGTGCCAGCAGCTTGGCGGGACAGGGGAGGCATGGCTACACCTTC. V gene TRBV5-4 combines with J gene TRBJ1-2, with 10 bases fitting TRBD1. CDR3 size: 15 residues. J gave up 6 bases and V 0 bases, and 5 bases lay outside the gene matches. Germline V gene data show CDR1 as SGHNT and CDR2 as YYREEE (reference sequence).

Concerning this clone: An end of the junction differs from the germline gene, which may be a read error. The gene calls are TRBV7-9 and TRBJ2-1; D ambiguous. There are 16 residues in the CDR3. Germline V gene sequence: CDR1 SEHNR, CDR2 FQNEAQ (reference sequence). This chain's CDR3 is CASSLNIQPPHNEQFF. As DNA, the CDR3 is TGTGCCAGCAGCCTAAATATCCAGCCCCCCCACAACGAGCAGTTCTTC.

The genes are TRBV7-9 and TRBJ1-1; D is ambiguous. The germline V gene encodes CDR1 SEHNR and CDR2 FQNEAQ (reference sequence). This CDR3 contains 13 residues. Deletions cut 3 bases from V and 6 bases from J, with 11 bases between. CDR3 sequence: CASSFAGASEAFF. The DNA for the CDR3 is TGTGCCAGCAGCTTTGCGGGAGCTTCTGAAGCTTTCTTT.

The rearrangement links TRBV7-2 to TRBJ1-2; D perhaps matches TRBD1 (6 bases). Germline V lookup: CDR1 SGHTA, CDR2 FQGNSA. The CDR3 runs 15 residues. Trimming stripped 1 base from V and 4 bases from J, with 13 bases between. Here the CDR3 reads CASSLVRTASYGYTF. The CDR3 DNA is TGTGCCAGCAGCTTAGTTAGGACAGCCAGCTATGGCTACACCTTC.

This chain uses TRBV4-1 with TRBJ1-1; D perhaps matches TRBD1 (5 bases). The CDR3 sequence is 14 residues long. Germline V CDR1 and CDR2: MGHRA, YSYEKL. Trimming took off 4 bases at V and 0 bases at J, with 9 bases between the two ends. CDR3 nucleotides: TGCGCCAGCAGCCTGGGACCGCTGAACACTGAAGCTTTCTTT. The encoded protein is CASSLGPLNTEAFF.

The sample holds one count of this clone. The rearrangement joins TRBV27 to TRBJ2-2, with unresolved D. Germline assignment: CDR1 MNHEY and CDR2 SMNVEV (reference sequence). CDR3 size: 12 residues. The V end was cut by 8 bases, the J end by 3 bases, with 7 bases between. The CDR3 sequence: CASGADTGELFF. The CDR3 DNA sequence: TGTGCCAGCGGCGCCGACACCGGGGAGCTGTTTTTT.

The chain is built from TRBV9 and TRBJ1-6; D call uncertain. Germline CDR1 is SGDLS and CDR2 is YYNGEE. The CDR3 has 14 amino acids. V dropped 0 bases and J dropped 6 bases, with 7 bases sitting between them. The CDR3 DNA is TGTGCCAGCAGCGTAGTACCGATTAATTCACCCCTCCACTTT. It is translated as CASSVVPINSPLHF. Together with reference TRBV9 and TRBJ1-6, the CDR3 gives the full variable domain: DSGVTQTPKHLITATGQRVTLRCSPRSGDLSVYWYQQSLDQGLQFLIQYYNGEERAKGNILERFSAQQFPDLHSELNLSSLELGDSALYFCASSVVPINSPLHFGNGTRLTVT.

This chain uses TRBV29-1 with TRBJ2-1; 13 bases fit TRBD2. This CDR3 is built from 15 residues. CDR1 and CDR2 (germline): SQVTM, ANQGSEA. Losses at the gene ends were 6 bases for V and 4 bases for J; bases not matched to a gene: 6. The CDR3 DNA sequence: TGCAGCGTCTACCCGGGACTAGCGGGGTACAATGAGCAGTTCTTC. Its translation is CSVYPGLAGYNEQFF.